This T cell receptor beta chain was obtained from a study of shared clonotypes between healthy human individuals (dated by TCRdb to 2019 to 2021). For context, the study as a whole: Two women and a few men aged 18 to 49 years were included in the cohort. For each donor, three plates each were used for CD4 naive and CD4 memory, two plates were used for CD8 naive, and one plate was used for CD8 memory. To estimate repertoire size and how much clonotype sharing occurs between individuals, the study deeply sequenced the blood TCR repertoires of roughly 5 healthy adults. Different laboratories and diverse techniques were used to prepare libraries and sequence TCR repertoires, to increase sequencing depth and limit assay-specific biases. Per donor, leukapheresis produced somewhere between about 0.8 and 9 billion PBMCs.

Healthy HIV-negative adults with no recently reported acute infections or vaccinations were included as donors. All donors were Caucasian adults living in Nashville, Tennessee, USA. Magnetic negative selection was used to enrich CD4+ T cells, after which naive cells were positively selected on CD45RA and the negative fraction became the memory subset. Blood was obtained by leukapheresis, after which PBMCs were separated by Ficoll-Histopaque density gradient centrifugation and cryopreserved in liquid nitrogen vapor phase. Purity and quantity of every magnetically sorted T cell population were checked by analytical flow cytometry. Genomic DNA was isolated from every sorted fraction and measured by UV absorbance on a Nanodrop 2000c. The study at large found these results: Clonotypes shared by all four sorted-subset donors showed higher generation probabilities than non-shared clonotypes. Because the study included only a small number of donors, the genetic and exposure-history diversity represented was limited. Sampling was restricted to blood, and TCR repertoires in tissues likely differ from the TCR repertoires found in blood. Sharing across several donors was observed for roughly 5.4% of naive CD4, over 3% of naive CD8, about 2.5% of memory CD4, and about 0.38% of memory CD8 clonotypes. Naive subsets generally had larger estimated clonotype richness than memory subsets did. Even with the large sequencing depth, rarefaction of the sorted-subset datasets indicated that sequencing was incomplete. Based on pairwise subsampling, the degree of clonotype sharing among donors was expected to be affected by sequencing depth.

Using the deep immunoSEQ assay, multiplex PCR amplified TCR CDR3 regions from genomic DNA. Extracted genomic DNA from each cell subset was distributed evenly across all wells of several immunoSEQ 96-well plates, and each plate was treated as a replicate. For sorted subsets, each replicate PCR was loaded with around 220 ng genomic DNA, equivalent to 30,000 or so T cell genomes. Purified libraries were measured with a Qubit 3.0 fluorometer, size-checked on a Bioanalyzer 2100, and measured again with the KAPA Library Quantification kit. A separate single-read 150-cycle Illumina NextSeq 550 flow cell was used to sequence each immunoSEQ 96-well plate. As for the original processing: The immunoSEQ output contained only junctional sequences without quality scores, so filtering could not match that applied to full-length reads. Sequences were annotated with PyIR, a Python wrapper for IgBLAST v1.9, using IMGT germline references to assign V/J genes and CDR3. Reads were removed for weak V/J assignments (E-value above 1e-6), missing CDR3, stop codons, out-of-frame junctions, or ambiguous translated residues. V3J clonotypes were defined as sequences sharing the same inferred V gene, J gene, and CDR3 amino acid sequence. Percentage overlap between repertoires was calculated by dividing the number of shared unique clonotypes by the size of the smaller repertoire. Richness of each repertoire was evaluated using RTK rarefaction, the Chao1 estimator, and Recon v2.1 estimates of unobserved clonotypes. Generation probabilities for all TCRbeta clonotypes obtained by the gDNA method from a handful of donors were computed using OLGA. TCRdb mirrors the immuneACCESS table, restricted to in-frame sequences. Some clones are absent from its copies; in checked studies, under half trace to an unresolved V gene, and the reason for the others is unknown. Clone size and the V and J calls come from that table; the DNA yielded D and trimming. This sample lists more than 2 million clones; around 95% were detected once. Roughly 0.13% of the sample comes from the top ten.

For this clone: This receptor's antigen is unknown. Per-base quality was not reported, and no clone a single base away is much larger than it.

The TCR sequence derives from a man aged 18 to 29 in good health. Sequenced material: naive CD4+ T cells sorted from blood. The cell subset or site label corresponds to: CD45RA+ positively selected.

The nucleotides are TGTGCCAGCAGCGTAGGGGAGGGAGGTAGCACTGAAGCTTTCTTT. The encoded protein is CASSVGEGGSTEAFF. The chain couples TRBV9 to TRBJ1-1; the D gene is not confidently resolved. Spanning cysteine to phenylalanine, the CDR3 consists of 15 amino acids. The kept DNA is CDR3 alone, 45 bases in frame from the first base. Between the V and J ends, shortened by 0 bases and 4 bases respectively, the junction contains 13 bases. The CDR1 and CDR2 encoded by the germline V gene are SGDLS and YYNGEE.